These 18 T cell receptor beta chains were all obtained from the same sample, sequenced in a study of T cells in Graves' hyperthyroidism and ophthalmopathy. The investigators amplified TCR beta CDR3 regions from RNA transcripts. With the HTBI primer set, the TCR CDR3 went through a first round of RT-PCR. TCRdb re-analysed the multiplex PCR reads in MiXCR, keeping a single row per CDR3 protein. The sample records more than 300,000 distinct CDR3 sequences, approximately 18% being singletons. Sequencing was done on a sample of blood. These receptors were taken from a woman aged 25 to 39 with Graves' hyperthyroidism that later progressed to Graves' ophthalmopathy.

The sample holds one count of this clonotype. It may be a read error: a sequence one base away is much more abundant. This sequence joins TRBV5-1 and TRBJ1-2; 8 bases line up with TRBD1. The CDR3 is 14 amino acids. Germline assignment: CDR1 SGHRS and CDR2 YFSETQ. The CDR3 reads CASSSIDRGYGNTF. The CDR3 DNA is TGCGCCAGCAGCTCGATCGACAGGGGCTATGGCAACACCTTC.

This clonotype came up a few times. The rearrangement links TRBV20-1 to TRBJ1-1; 9 nucleotides agree with TRBD1. Germline V CDR1 and CDR2: DFQATT, SNEGSKA (reference sequence). This CDR3 has 16 amino acids. V was pared by 3 bases and J by 6 bases, with 14 bases of the junction left unmatched. In DNA form, the CDR3 reads TGCAGTGCTAGGTATATCACAGGGGGCTCTAGGGCTGAAGCTTTCTTT. Residues: CSARYITGGSRAEAFF.

This clonotype was recorded many times. The chain couples TRBV7-8 to TRBJ2-1; D possibly corresponds to TRBD2 (6 bases). Germline-derived CDR1 and CDR2 are SGHVS and FQNEAQ. Trimming took off 3 bases at V and 10 bases at J, with 13 bases between the two ends. This CDR3 contains 13 residues. The CDR3 DNA is TGTGCCAGCAGCTTTACTAGCCTCGGCGAGCAGTTCTTC. This sequence encodes CASSFTSLGEQFF. The variable domain in full, completed from reference TRBV7-8 and TRBJ2-1, reads GAGVSQSPRYKVAKRGQDVALRCDPISGHVSLFWYQQALGQGPEFLTYFQNEAQLDKSGLPSDRFFAERPEGSVSTLKIQRTQQEDSAVYLCASSFTSLGEQFFGPGTRLTVL.

The chain recombines TRBV4-1 with TRBJ2-1; D possibly corresponds to TRBD1 (5 bases). This CDR3 contains 16 residues. The ends were cut back, 1 base at V and 1 base at J, with 11 bases in the middle. Germline CDR1 reads MGHRA; CDR2 reads YSYEKL. The CDR3 spells CASSQVGRWSYNEQFF. The CDR3 DNA reads TGCGCCAGCAGCCAAGTGGGGCGATGGTCCTACAATGAGCAGTTCTTC.

V and J are TRBV2 and TRBJ1-2; D is undetermined. With 2 bases removed from V and 5 bases from J, the gap between germline ends came to 9 bases. This CDR3 region has 13 residues. Looked up from germline, CDR1 is SNHLY and CDR2 is FYNNEI. This chain's CDR3 is CASSEQDLYGYTF. The CDR3 bases are TGTGCCAGCAGTGAACAGGACCTTTATGGCTACACCTTC.

As DNA, the CDR3 is TGTGCCAGCAGTGGAGGCCGTCAGACCTATAATTCACCCCTCCACTTT. This encodes CASSGGRQTYNSPLHF. The V call is TRBV25-1, the J call TRBJ1-6; D is uncertain. This CDR3 spans 16 amino acids. Germline CDR1 reads MGHDK; CDR2 reads SYGVNS. Trimming took off 4 bases at V and 2 bases at J, with 12 bases between the two ends.

This clonotype has only a few counts. The chain employs TRBV30 and TRBJ2-3, with a tentative D call TRBD1 (6 bases). The length of the CDR3 is 14 residues. The V end was cut by 4 bases, the J end by 5 bases, with 16 bases between. The germline V gene has CDR1 GTSNPN and CDR2 SVGIG (reference sequence). The CDR3 DNA is TGTGCCTGGAACCGGGGTCAGGGGCTAGATACGCAGTATTTT. It yields the protein CAWNRGQGLDTQYF.

This clonotype was detected many times. The CDR3 spells CASSELGQFNEQFF. The DNA for the CDR3 is TGTGCCAGCAGTGAATTAGGCCAGTTCAATGAGCAGTTCTTC. The chain employs TRBV6-1 and TRBJ2-1; D remains unclear. V shed 2 bases and J shed 6 bases, with 11 bases lying between them. The CDR3 extends over 14 amino acids. Germline values: CDR1 MNHNS, CDR2 SASEGT.

This clonotype was seen more than once but under ten times. A much larger clone lies a single base off, so this may be a read error. V is TRBV28 and J is TRBJ1-3; D perhaps matches TRBD1 (6 bases). CDR1 is MDHEN and CDR2 is SYDVKM in the germline V gene. The CDR3 totals 13 residues. CDR3 nucleotides: TGTGCCAGCAATGGGGGCTCGGGAAACGCCATATATTTT. This translates into CASNGGSGNAIYF. The full variable domain, completed using reference TRBV28 and TRBJ1-3, is DVKVTQSSRYLVKRTGEKVFLECVQDMDHENMFWYRQDPGLGLRLIYFSYDVKMKEKGDIPEGYSVSREKKERFSLILESASTNQTSMYLCASNGGSGNAIYFGEGSWLTVV.

This clonotype appeared a single time. The chain links TRBV20-1 to TRBJ2-1, with TRBD1 as a possible D gene (5 bases). Between the trimmed V and J ends, which lost 1 base and 1 base, there was a span of 11 bases. Germline assignment: CDR1 DFQATT and CDR2 SNEGSKA (reference sequence). This CDR3 spans 15 amino acids. This CDR3 reads CSARATDNSYNEQFF. The CDR3 coding sequence is TGCAGTGCTAGAGCGACAGATAATTCCTACAATGAGCAGTTCTTC.

This clonotype was seen ten or more times. V and J are TRBV6-5 and TRBJ1-2; 10 nucleotides line up with TRBD1. Trimming took 2 bases from V and 2 from J; bases not matched to a gene: 14. This CDR3 region has 19 residues. The V gene's germline CDR1 is MNHEY and CDR2 SVGAGI. This CDR3 reads CASSYNAPGQGLINYGYTF. In nucleotides, the CDR3 is TGTGCCAGCAGTTACAACGCCCCGGGACAGGGGCTCATCAACTATGGCTACACCTTC.

This clonotype was counted ten times or more. This chain connects TRBV5-1 to TRBJ1-1, with TRBD1 matching over 8 bases. With V trimmed by 2 bases and J by 3 bases, 6 bases remained unmatched. This CDR3 comprises 15 residues. The germline gives CDR1 SGHRS, CDR2 YFSETQ. The CDR3 here is CASSLSGTGDTEAFF. The CDR3 bases are TGCGCCAGCAGCTTATCCGGGACAGGAGACACTGAAGCTTTCTTT.

This clonotype was detected ten times or more. The chain joins TRBV18 to TRBJ2-3; TRBD1 agrees at 7 bases. Germline CDR1 and CDR2: KGHSH and LQKENI. This CDR3 is built from 16 residues. Losses at the gene ends were 4 bases for V and 4 bases for J; bases not matched to a gene: 11. The CDR3 sequence is CASSLRIDRAADTQYF. Written as DNA, the CDR3 is TGTGCCAGCTCACTCCGCATCGACAGGGCGGCAGATACGCAGTATTTT.

This clonotype was counted only a few times. The rearrangement links TRBV20-1 to TRBJ1-4; D remains ambiguous. Trimming cost V 7 bases and J 6 bases, with 9 bases left between them. This CDR3 has 11 residues. Germline V gene lookup returns CDR1 DFQATT and CDR2 SNEGSKA (reference sequence). CDR3 sequence: CSGSYDEKLFF. Here the CDR3 DNA reads TGCAGTGGCAGTTATGATGAAAAACTGTTTTTT.

This clonotype was observed many times. The V and J genes are TRBV4-1 and TRBJ1-5; 7 bases agree with TRBD1. V lost 6 bases to trimming and J lost 1 base; unmatched junction nucleotides: 12. The CDR3 has 17 residues. Looked up from germline, CDR1 is MGHRA and CDR2 is YSYEKL. The CDR3 DNA is TGCGCCAGCAGTGCCGGACAGGACTTAACCAGCAATCAGCCCCAGCATTTT. This codes for CASSAGQDLTSNQPQHF.

The V gene is TRBV19, the J gene TRBJ2-5, with 9 bases that match TRBD1. The length of the CDR3 is 16 residues. V lost 4 bases and J lost 3; bases outside the gene matches: 9. Germline loops: CDR1 LNHDA, CDR2 SQIVND (reference sequence). In nucleotides, the CDR3 is TGTGCCAGTAGTAGGGTTCCGGGACAGGGCGAAGAGACCCAGTACTTC. Protein product: CASSRVPGQGEETQYF.

This clonotype was found many times. The chain couples TRBV10-2 to TRBJ1-1; possibly TRBD1 for D (5 bases). Germline V gene sequence: CDR1 WSHSY, CDR2 SAAADI. The V end lost 7 bases, the J end lost 5 bases, and 14 bases lay between the germline ends. The CDR3 is made up of 13 amino acids. The CDR3 region is CASKAGGVTEAFF. Written as DNA, the CDR3 is TGCGCCAGCAAAGCCGGGGGTGTTACTGAAGCTTTCTTT.

There are many counts of this clonotype. The chain couples TRBV7-9 to TRBJ2-7; TRBD2 matches 7 bases. With V trimmed by 5 bases and J by 6 bases, 10 bases remained unmatched. CDR3 length equals 14 residues. Looked up from germline, CDR1 is SEHNR and CDR2 is FQNEAQ (reference sequence). CDR3 amino acids: CASSPRAGVGEQYF. As DNA, the CDR3 is TGTGCCAGCAGCCCCCGTGCGGGGGTGGGCGAGCAGTACTTC. Filled out from reference TRBV7-9 and TRBJ2-7, the complete variable domain reads DTGVSQNPRHKITKRGQNVTFRCDPISEHNRLYWYRQTLGQGPEFLTYFQNEAQLEKSRLLSDRFSAERPKGSFSTLEIQRTEQGDSAMYLCASSPRAGVGEQYFGPGTRLTVT.